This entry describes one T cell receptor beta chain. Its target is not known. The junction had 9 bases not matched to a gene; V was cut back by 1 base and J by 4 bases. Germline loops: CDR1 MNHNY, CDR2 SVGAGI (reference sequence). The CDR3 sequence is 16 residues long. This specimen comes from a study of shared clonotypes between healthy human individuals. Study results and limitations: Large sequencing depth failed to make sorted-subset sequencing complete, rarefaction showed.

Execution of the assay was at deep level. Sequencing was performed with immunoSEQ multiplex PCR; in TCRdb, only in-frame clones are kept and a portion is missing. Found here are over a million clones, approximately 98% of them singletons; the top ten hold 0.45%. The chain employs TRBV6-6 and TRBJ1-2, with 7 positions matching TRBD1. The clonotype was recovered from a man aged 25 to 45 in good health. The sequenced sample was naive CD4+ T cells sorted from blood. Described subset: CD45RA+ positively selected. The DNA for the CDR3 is TGTGCCAGCAGTTACTTCGGAGGGGGCGGGGGCTATGGCTACACCTTC. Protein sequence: CASSYFGGGGGYGYTF.